Detailed here is one T cell receptor (beta chain). The antigen remains unidentified. The junction shows a germline mismatch at one end, possibly a read error. This record comes from a study of blood T cells in healthy people across ages. Whole-study results and caveats: Among T cells, TCR beta diversity per million cells dropped roughly linearly as age rose.

The germline V gene encodes CDR1 KGHSH and CDR2 LQKENI. The CDR3 is made up of 16 amino acids. Together with a sample-barcoded 5' primer, a J-beta primer mix was included in a second PCR lasting about 6 to 11 cycles. Every sample produced at least 2.5 million CDR3-containing paired-end reads. TCRdb re-analysed the 5' RACE reads in MiXCR, keeping a single row per CDR3 protein. The repertoire has 750,000 to 1,000,000 distinct CDR3 sequences, roughly 28% of them found once; the top ten carry roughly a tenth. This sample also belongs to another study, concerning T cells of mothers and their children.

Sequencing used blood. This TCR was recovered from a woman aged 40 to 50 in good health. The chain uses TRBV18 and TRBJ2-5; possible D gene TRBD2, 6 bases. The CDR3 coding sequence is TGTGCCAACTCACTCCGGGGGACGGGGGAGCAAGAGACCCAGTACTTC. Its protein is CANSLRGTGEQETQYF.